These T cell receptor beta chains were read from a single sample in a study of blood T cell repertoires in COVID-19. Data came from immunoSEQ multiplex PCR; TCRdb stores just in-frame clones and leaves some out. The repertoire holds approximately 230,000 clones, with about 88% as singletons. Sequences were obtained from peripheral blood. These receptor sequences come from a woman aged 40 to 50 who had recovered from COVID-19. CDR3s include the opening cysteine and the closing phenylalanine or tryptophan. D genes are given only for firm matches. Not all rows give a size; the values are once, few, many and, for expanded clones, a class.

>TRBV21-1|16|.|.|TRBJ2-7
CASSNFRDRGMYEQYF
TGTGCCAGCAGCAATTTTCGGGACAGGGGGATGTACGAGCAGTACTTC
>TRBV6-5|15|.|.|TRBJ1-5
CASRTGNRVNQPQHF
TGTGCCAGCAGAACAGGGAATAGGGTCAATCAGCCCCAGCATTTT
>TRBV30|15|TRBD1|many|TRBJ1-4
CAWSALGDSSEKLFF
TGTGCCTGGAGTGCATTGGGGGACAGTTCTGAAAAACTGTTTTTT
>TRBV28|16|.|.|TRBJ1-2
CASSLNFAAAYDGYTF
TGTGCCAGCAGTTTAAATTTTGCTGCGGCATACGATGGCTACACCTTC
>TRBV7-3|14|.|.|TRBJ2-3
CASSSSLSTDTQYF
TGTGCCAGCAGCTCGTCCCTCAGCACAGATACGCAGTATTTT
>TRBV12-5|15|.|.|TRBJ1-2
CASGSGTDRSYGYTF
TGTGCTAGTGGTTCCGGGACTGACCGAAGCTATGGCTACACCTTC
>TRBV11-3|17|TRBD2|.|TRBJ2-2
CASSPREGLAATGELFF
TGTGCCAGCAGCCCCCGGGAGGGGTTAGCGGCCACCGGGGAGCTGTTTTTT
>TRBV4-1|16|TRBD2|once|TRBJ2-1
CASSQTTSGGAFEQFF
TGCGCCAGCAGCCAAACTACTAGCGGGGGGGCGTTTGAGCAGTTCTTC
>TRBV23-1|17|TRBD2|once|TRBJ2-6
CASSPTSGNSGANVLTF
TGCGCCAGCAGCCCGACTAGCGGCAACTCTGGGGCCAACGTCCTGACTTTC
>TRBV6-5|12|.|once|TRBJ1-1
CASLRQSTEAFF
TGTGCCAGCCTTAGACAGTCCACTGAAGCTTTCTTT
>TRBV27|13|.|.|TRBJ1-1
CASRPPRVTEAFF
TGTGCCAGCAGGCCGCCCCGGGTAACCGAAGCTTTCTTT
>TRBV5-1|16|TRBD2|.|TRBJ2-1
CASSVSGAQFGDEQFF
TGCGCCAGCAGCGTTAGCGGGGCGCAATTCGGGGATGAGCAGTTCTTC
>TRBV20-1|15|TRBD1|.|TRBJ1-2
CSASQLGTGLDGYTF
TGCAGTGCTAGTCAACTCGGGACAGGGCTGGATGGCTACACCTTC
>TRBV27|15|TRBD2|.|TRBJ2-3
CASSPLGSGADTQYF
TGTGCCAGCAGTCCCTTGGGGAGCGGGGCGGATACGCAGTATTTT
>TRBV6-5|12|.|.|TRBJ2-7
CASRSGPYEQYF
TGTGCCAGCCGTAGCGGCCCCTACGAGCAGTACTTC
>TRBV14|16|.|many|TRBJ2-3
CASSHLSAGGPDTQYF
TGTGCCAGCAGCCATTTATCCGCCGGGGGACCAGATACGCAGTATTTT
>TRBV6-2/TRBV6-3|14|.|.|TRBJ2-7
CASSRPSGAYEQYF
TGTGCCAGCAGCCGTCCCTCCGGGGCCTACGAGCAGTACTTC
>TRBV9|14|.|.|TRBJ1-4
CASSPPGVNEKLFF
TGTGCCAGCAGCCCCCCCGGGGTTAATGAAAAACTGTTTTTT
>TRBV18|16|TRBD1|once|TRBJ2-1
CASSPPGGETLNEQFF
TGTGCCAGCTCACCACCAGGGGGCGAAACGCTTAATGAGCAGTTCTTC
>TRBV6-6|15|.|.|TRBJ1-5
CASRTGDNSNQPQHF
TGTGCCAGCAGAACGGGGGATAATAGCAATCAGCCCCAGCATTTT
>TRBV7-9|14|.|few|TRBJ1-5
CASSSDRSDQPQHF
TGTGCCAGCAGCTCTGACAGGTCGGATCAGCCCCAGCATTTT
>TRBV23-1|12|.|.|TRBJ1-4
CASSRVLEKLFF
TGCGCCAGCAGTCGAGTTTTAGAAAAACTGTTTTTT
>TRBV7-9|13|.|.|TRBJ2-2
CASTGLASGELFF
TGTGCCAGCACGGGGTTAGCATCCGGGGAGCTGTTTTTT
>TRBV5-4|14|TRBD1|.|TRBJ1-6
CASSFDRGTSPLHF
TGTGCCAGCAGCTTTGACAGGGGTACTTCACCCCTCCACTTT
>TRBV9|15|.|once|TRBJ2-7
CASSVYGVPGYEQYF
TGTGCCAGCAGCGTATACGGGGTCCCCGGCTACGAGCAGTACTTC
>TRBV3-1/TRBV3-2|15|.|.|TRBJ2-1
CASSQDQSPYNEQFF
TGTGCCAGCAGCCAAGATCAATCCCCATACAATGAGCAGTTCTTC